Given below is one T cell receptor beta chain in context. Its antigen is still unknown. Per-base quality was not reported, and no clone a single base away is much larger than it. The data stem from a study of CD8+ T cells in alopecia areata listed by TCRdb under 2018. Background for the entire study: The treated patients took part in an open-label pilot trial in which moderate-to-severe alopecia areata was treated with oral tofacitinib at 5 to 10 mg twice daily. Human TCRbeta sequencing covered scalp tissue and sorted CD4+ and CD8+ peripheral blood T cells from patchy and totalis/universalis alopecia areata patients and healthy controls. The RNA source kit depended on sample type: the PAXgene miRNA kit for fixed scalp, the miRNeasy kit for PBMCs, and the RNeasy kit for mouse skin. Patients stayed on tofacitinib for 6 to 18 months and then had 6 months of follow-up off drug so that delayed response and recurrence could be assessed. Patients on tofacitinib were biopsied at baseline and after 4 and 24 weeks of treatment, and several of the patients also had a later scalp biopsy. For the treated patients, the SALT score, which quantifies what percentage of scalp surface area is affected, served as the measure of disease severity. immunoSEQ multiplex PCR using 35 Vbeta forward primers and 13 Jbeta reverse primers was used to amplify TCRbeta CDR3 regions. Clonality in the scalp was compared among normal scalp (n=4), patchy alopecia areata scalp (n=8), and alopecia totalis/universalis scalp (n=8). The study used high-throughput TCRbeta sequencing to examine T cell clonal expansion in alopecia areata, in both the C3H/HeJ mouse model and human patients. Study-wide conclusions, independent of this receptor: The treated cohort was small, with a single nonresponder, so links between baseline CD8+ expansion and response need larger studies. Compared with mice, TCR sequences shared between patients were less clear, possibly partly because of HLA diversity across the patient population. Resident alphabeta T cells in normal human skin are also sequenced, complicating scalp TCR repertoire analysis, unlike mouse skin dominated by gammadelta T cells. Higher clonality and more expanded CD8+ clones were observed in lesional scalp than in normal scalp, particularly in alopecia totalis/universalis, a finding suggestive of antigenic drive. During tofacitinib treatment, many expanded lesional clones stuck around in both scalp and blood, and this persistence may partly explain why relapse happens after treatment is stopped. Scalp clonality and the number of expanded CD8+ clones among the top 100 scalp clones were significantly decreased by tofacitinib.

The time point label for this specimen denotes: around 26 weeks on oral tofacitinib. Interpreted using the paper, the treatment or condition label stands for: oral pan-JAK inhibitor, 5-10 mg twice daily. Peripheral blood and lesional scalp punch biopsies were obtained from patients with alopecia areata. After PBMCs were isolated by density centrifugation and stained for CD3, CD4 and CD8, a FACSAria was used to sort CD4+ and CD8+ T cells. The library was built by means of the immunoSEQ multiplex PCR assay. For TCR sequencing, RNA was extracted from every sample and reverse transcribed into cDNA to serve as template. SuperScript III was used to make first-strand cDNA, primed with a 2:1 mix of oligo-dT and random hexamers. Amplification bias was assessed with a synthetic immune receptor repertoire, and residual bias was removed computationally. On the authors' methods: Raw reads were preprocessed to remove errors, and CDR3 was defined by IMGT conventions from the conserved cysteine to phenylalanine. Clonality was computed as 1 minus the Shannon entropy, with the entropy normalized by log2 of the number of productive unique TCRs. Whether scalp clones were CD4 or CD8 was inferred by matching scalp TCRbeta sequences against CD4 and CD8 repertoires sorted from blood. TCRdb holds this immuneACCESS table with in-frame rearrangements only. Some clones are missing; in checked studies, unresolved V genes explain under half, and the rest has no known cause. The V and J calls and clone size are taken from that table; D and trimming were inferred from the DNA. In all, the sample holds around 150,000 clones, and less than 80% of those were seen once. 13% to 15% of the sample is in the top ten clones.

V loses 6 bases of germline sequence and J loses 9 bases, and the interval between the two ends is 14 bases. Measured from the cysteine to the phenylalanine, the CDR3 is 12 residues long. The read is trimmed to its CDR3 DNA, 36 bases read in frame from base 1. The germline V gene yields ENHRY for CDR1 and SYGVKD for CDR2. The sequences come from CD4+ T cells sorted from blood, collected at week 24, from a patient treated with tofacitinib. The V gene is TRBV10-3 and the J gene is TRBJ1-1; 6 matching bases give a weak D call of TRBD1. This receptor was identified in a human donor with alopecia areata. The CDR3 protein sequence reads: CAISSSGVKAFF. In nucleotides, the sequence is TGTGCCATCAGCTCTTCAGGGGTAAAAGCTTTCTTT.